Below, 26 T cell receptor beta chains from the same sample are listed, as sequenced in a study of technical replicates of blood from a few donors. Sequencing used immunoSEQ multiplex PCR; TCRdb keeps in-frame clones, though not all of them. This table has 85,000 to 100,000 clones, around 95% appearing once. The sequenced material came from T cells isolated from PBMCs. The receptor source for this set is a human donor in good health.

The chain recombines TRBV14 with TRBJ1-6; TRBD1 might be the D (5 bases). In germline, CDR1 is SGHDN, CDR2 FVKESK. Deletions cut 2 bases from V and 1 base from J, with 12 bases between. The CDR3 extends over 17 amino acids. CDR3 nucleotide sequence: TGTGCCAGCAGCCAAATACTCCAGGGTTCCTATAATTCACCCCTCCACTTT. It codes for CASSQILQGSYNSPLHF.

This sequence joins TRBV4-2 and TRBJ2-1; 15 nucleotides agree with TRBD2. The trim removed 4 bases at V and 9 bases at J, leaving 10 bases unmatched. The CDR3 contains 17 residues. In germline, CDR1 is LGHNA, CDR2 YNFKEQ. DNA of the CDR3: TGTGCCAGCAGCCCACCCTTGGGACTAGCGGGGGGCGGTGAGCAGTTCTTC. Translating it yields CASSPPLGLAGGGEQFF.

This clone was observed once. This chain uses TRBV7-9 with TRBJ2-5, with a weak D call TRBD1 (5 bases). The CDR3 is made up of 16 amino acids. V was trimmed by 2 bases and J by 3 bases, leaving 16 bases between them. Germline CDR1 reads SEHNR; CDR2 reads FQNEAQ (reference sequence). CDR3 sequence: CASSLISGSGEETQYF. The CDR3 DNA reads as TGTGCCAGCAGCTTAATCTCAGGGTCTGGGGAAGAGACCCAGTACTTC.

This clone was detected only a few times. In DNA form, the CDR3 reads TGTGCCAGCAGCCCAGGCACTGAAGCTTTCTTT. Protein sequence: CASSPGTEAFF. The chain employs TRBV11-2 and TRBJ1-1; D unresolved. The germline CDR1 and CDR2 sequences are SGHAT and FQNNGV. V was clipped by 5 bases and J by 4 bases, with 5 bases between them. The CDR3 has 11 residues.

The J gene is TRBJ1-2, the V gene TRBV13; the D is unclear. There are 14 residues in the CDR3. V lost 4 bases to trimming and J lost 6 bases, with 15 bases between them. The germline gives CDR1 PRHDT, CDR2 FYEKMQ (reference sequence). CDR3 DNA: TGTGCCAGCAGCTCCTCGATCCCAGTGGATGGCTACACCTTC. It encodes CASSSSIPVDGYTF.

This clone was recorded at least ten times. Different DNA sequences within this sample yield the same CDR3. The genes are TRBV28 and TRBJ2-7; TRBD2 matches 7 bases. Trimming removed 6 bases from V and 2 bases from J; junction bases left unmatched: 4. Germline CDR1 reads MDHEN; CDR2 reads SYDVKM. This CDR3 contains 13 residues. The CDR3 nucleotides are TGTGCCAGCAGGATAGCGGGCCCCTACGAGCAGTACTTC. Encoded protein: CASRIAGPYEQYF. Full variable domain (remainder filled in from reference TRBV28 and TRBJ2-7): DVKVTQSSRYLVKRTGEKVFLECVQDMDHENMFWYRQDPGLGLRLIYFSYDVKMKEKGDIPEGYSVSREKKERFSLILESASTNQTSMYLCASRIAGPYEQYFGPGTRLTVT.

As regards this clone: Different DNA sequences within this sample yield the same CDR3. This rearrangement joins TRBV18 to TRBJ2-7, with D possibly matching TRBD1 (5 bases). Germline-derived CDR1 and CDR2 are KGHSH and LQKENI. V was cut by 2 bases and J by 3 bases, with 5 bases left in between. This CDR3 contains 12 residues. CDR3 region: CASSPDSYEQYF. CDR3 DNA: TGTGCCAGCTCACCAGACAGCTACGAGCAGTACTTC.

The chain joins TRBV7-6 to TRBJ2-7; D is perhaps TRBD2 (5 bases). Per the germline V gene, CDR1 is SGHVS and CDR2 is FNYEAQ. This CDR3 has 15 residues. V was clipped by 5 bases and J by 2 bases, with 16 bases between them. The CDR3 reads CASSHGVGVTYEQYF. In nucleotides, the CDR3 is TGTGCCAGCAGCCATGGGGTGGGAGTTACCTACGAGCAGTACTTC.

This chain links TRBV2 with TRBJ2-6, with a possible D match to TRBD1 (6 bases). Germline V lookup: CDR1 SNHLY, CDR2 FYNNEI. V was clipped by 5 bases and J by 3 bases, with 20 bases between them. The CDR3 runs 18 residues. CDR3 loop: CASSLYRDTTFGANVLTF. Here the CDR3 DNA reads TGTGCCAGCAGTCTTTACCGGGACACTACCTTTGGGGCCAACGTCCTGACTTTC.

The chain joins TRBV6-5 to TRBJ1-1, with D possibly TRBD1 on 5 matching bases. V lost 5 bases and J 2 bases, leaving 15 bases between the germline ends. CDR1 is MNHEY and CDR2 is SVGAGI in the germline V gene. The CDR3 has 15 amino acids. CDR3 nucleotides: TGTGCCAGCAGTGGGCGGGGGGTGGTTAACACTGAAGCTTTCTTT. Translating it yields CASSGRGVVNTEAFF.

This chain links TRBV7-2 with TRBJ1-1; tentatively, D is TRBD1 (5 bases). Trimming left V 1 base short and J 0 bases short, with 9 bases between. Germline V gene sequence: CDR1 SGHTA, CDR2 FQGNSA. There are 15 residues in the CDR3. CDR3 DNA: TGTGCCAGCAGCTTAGAGGCAGGGATGAACACTGAAGCTTTCTTT. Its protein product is CASSLEAGMNTEAFF.

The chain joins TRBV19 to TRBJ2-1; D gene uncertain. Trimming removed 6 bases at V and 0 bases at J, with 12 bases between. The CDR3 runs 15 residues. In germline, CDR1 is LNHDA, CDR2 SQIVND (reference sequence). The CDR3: CASRIYESSYNEQFF. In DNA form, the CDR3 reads TGTGCCAGTAGAATCTACGAAAGCTCCTACAATGAGCAGTTCTTC.

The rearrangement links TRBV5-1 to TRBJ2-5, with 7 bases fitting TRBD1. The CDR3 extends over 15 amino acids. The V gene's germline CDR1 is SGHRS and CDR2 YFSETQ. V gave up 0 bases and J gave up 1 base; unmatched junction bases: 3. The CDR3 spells CASSLGQGAQETQYF. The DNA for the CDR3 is TGCGCCAGCAGCTTGGGACAGGGTGCCCAAGAGACCCAGTACTTC.

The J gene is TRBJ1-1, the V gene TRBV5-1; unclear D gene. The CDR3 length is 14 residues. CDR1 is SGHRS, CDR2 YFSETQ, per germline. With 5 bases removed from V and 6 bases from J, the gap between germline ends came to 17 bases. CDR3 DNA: TGCGCCAGCAGATCTTGGGCCCAGACCGCTGAAGCTTTCTTT. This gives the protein CASRSWAQTAEAFF.

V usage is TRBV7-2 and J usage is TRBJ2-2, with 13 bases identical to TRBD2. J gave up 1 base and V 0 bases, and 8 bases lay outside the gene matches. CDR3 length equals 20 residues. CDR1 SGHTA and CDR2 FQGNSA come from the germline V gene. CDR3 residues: CASSLASGTSGTGNTGELFF. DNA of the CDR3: TGTGCCAGCAGCTTAGCCTCCGGGACTAGCGGGACGGGGAACACCGGGGAGCTGTTTTTT.

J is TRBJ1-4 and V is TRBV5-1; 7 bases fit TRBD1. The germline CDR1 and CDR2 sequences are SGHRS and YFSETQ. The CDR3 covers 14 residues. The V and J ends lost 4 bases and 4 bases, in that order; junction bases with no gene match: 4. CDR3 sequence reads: CASSQGQINEKLFF. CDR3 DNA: TGCGCCAGCAGCCAGGGACAGATTAATGAAAAACTGTTTTTT.

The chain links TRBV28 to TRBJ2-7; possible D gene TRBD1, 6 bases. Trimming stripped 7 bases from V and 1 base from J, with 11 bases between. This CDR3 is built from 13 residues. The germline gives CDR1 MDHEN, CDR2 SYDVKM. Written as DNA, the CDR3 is TGTGCCAGCACCACAGGGCCATCCTACGAGCAGTACTTC. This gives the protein CASTTGPSYEQYF.

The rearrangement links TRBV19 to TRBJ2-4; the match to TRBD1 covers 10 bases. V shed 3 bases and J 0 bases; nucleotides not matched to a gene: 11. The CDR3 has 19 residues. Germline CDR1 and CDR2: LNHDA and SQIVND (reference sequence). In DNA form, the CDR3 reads TGTGCCAGTAGTATTACGGGCTCGGGACAGGGGATAGCCAAAAACATTCAGTACTTC. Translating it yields CASSITGSGQGIAKNIQYF.

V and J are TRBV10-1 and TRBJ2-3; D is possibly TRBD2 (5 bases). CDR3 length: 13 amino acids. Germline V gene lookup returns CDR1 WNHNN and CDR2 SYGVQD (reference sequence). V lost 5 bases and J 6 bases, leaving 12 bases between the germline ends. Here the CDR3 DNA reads TGCGCCAGCAGTAGGCGGGTAAAGGATACGCAGTATTTT. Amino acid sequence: CASSRRVKDTQYF.

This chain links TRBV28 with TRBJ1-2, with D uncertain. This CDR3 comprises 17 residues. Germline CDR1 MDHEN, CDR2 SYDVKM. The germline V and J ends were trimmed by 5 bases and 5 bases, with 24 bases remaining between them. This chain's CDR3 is CASSPGGWQGLPYGYTF. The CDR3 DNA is TGTGCCAGCAGTCCCGGAGGGTGGCAAGGACTTCCGTATGGCTACACCTTC.

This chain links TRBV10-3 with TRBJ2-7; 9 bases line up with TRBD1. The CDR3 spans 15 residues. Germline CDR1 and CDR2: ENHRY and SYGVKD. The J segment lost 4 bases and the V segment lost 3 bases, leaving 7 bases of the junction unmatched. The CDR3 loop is CAISEGGTGLYEQYF. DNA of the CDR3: TGTGCCATCAGTGAAGGAGGGACAGGGTTATACGAGCAGTACTTC.

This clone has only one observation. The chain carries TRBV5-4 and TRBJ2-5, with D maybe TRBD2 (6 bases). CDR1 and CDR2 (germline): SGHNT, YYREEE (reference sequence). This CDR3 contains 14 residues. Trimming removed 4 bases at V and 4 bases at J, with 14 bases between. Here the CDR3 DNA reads TGTGCCAGCAGCCCTAGTGGAGGGTTAGAGACCCAGTACTTC. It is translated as CASSPSGGLETQYF.

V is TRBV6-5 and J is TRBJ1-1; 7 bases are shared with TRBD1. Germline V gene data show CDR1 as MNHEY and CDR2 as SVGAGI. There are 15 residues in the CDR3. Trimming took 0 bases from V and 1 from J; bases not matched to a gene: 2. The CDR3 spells CASSYSNRGNTEAFF. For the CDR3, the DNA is TGTGCCAGCAGTTACTCGAACAGGGGGAACACTGAAGCTTTCTTT.

The CDR3: CAWTSGMTQYF. CDR3 bases: TGTGCCTGGACTAGCGGTATGACCCAGTACTTC. The chain combines TRBV30 with TRBJ2-5; the match to TRBD2 covers 7 bases. This CDR3 is built from 11 residues. CDR1 is GTSNPN and CDR2 is SVGIG in the germline V gene (reference sequence). The ends lost 4 bases at V and 7 bases at J; junction bases unmatched: 3.

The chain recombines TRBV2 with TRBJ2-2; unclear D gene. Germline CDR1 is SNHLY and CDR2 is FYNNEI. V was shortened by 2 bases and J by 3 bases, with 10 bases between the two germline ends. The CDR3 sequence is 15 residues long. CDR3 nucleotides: TGTGCCAGCAGTGAACCTCGGTTAGACACCGGGGAGCTGTTTTTT. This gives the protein CASSEPRLDTGELFF. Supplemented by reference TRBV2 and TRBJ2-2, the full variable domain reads EPEVTQTPSHQVTQMGQEVILRCVPISNHLYFYWYRQILGQKVEFLVSFYNNEISEKSEIFDDQFSVERPDGSNFTLKIRSTKLEDSAMYFCASSEPRLDTGELFFGEGSRLTVL.

As DNA, the CDR3 is TGTGCCAGCAGTGAAAGGATGTTGGGGACAGCGTACTCTGGAAACACCATATATTTT. Translating gives CASSERMLGTAYSGNTIYF. The J gene is TRBJ1-3, the V gene TRBV2; TRBD1 matches 7 bases. The ends lost 2 bases at V and 0 bases at J; junction bases unmatched: 13. The CDR3 loop spans 19 amino acids. Germline assignment: CDR1 SNHLY and CDR2 FYNNEI.